This T cell receptor (beta chain) was sequenced in a study of blood T cell repertoires in COVID-19. For the study at large: There were acute and convalescent COVID-19 samples, and they came from the United States, Italy and Spain.

The CDR3 consists of 15 residues. V shed 5 bases and J 2 bases; nucleotides not matched to a gene: 9. Germline V gene data show CDR1 as MDHEN and CDR2 as SYDVKM. TCRdb's table, derived via immunoSEQ multiplex PCR, lists solely in-frame clones and lacks some. The data contain around 72,000 clones, about nine tenths of them singletons. The V call is TRBV28, the J call TRBJ2-7, with TRBD1 matching 7 bases. The TCR originated in a man aged 50 or older with active COVID-19. The sample comprised peripheral blood. CDR3 sequence: CASSRIRDSTYEQYF. The CDR3 DNA sequence: TGTGCCAGCAGTCGAATCCGGGACAGTACCTACGAGCAGTACTTC. The whole variable domain, filled in from reference TRBV28 and TRBJ2-7, reads DVKVTQSSRYLVKRTGEKVFLECVQDMDHENMFWYRQDPGLGLRLIYFSYDVKMKEKGDIPEGYSVSREKKERFSLILESASTNQTSMYLCASSRIRDSTYEQYFGPGTRLTVT.